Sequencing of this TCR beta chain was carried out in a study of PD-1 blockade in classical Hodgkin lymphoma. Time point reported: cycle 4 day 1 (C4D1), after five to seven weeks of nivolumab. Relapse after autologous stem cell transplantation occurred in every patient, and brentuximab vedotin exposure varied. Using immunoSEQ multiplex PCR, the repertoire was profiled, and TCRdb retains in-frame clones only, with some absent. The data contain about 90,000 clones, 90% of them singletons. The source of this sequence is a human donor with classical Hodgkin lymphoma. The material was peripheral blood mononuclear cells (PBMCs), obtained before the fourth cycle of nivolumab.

The CDR3: CASSYSRTGNYGYTF. The CDR3 DNA reads as TGTGCCAGCAGTTACTCGAGGACCGGGAACTATGGCTACACCTTC. The rearrangement links TRBV6-5 to TRBJ1-2; D uncertain. Trimming took off 0 bases at V and 2 bases at J, with 10 bases between the two ends. CDR3 length: 15 amino acids. Per the germline V gene, CDR1 is MNHEY and CDR2 is SVGAGI.